The 15 T cell receptor beta chains given below trace back to one sample, sequenced in a study of coeliac disease (dated by TCRdb to between 2021 and 2022). Libraries came from the immunoSEQ multiplex PCR assay. Here the immuneACCESS table is served through TCRdb, limited to in-frame sequences with V and J called. Missing clones are a known gap in these copies; in checked studies unresolved V genes cover under half, and the rest lacks a known reason. The table for this sample lists over 3,500 clones; 45% to 65% of them were counted only once. Roughly 15% of the sample is taken by the ten largest. The sequencing sample was made of intraepithelial lymphocytes from the gut. The cell subset or site label on this specimen signifies: intraepithelial cell (IEC) fraction of small intestinal biopsy. The receptors were gathered from a human donor with active celiac disease.

The chain employs TRBV10-1 and TRBJ2-1, with TRBD2 identical over 8 bases. There are 10 residues in the CDR3. The V and J ends lost 11 bases and 9 bases, in that order; junction bases with no gene match: 3. From germline, CDR1 is WNHNN and CDR2 SYGVQD (reference sequence). In nucleotides, the CDR3 is TGCGCCGCCCGGGGGGGTGAGCAGTTCTTC. It codes for CAARGGEQFF.

The rearrangement joins TRBV6-1 to TRBJ2-3; TRBD1 matches at 7 bases. Germline lookup yields CDR1 MNHNS and CDR2 SASEGT. The CDR3 spans 13 residues. Germline trimming cut 7 bases from V and 3 bases from J; bases unmatched to any gene: 4. Here the CDR3 reads CASTPTGTDTQYF. The CDR3 DNA sequence: TGTGCCAGCACTCCGACAGGGACAGATACGCAGTATTTT.

The rearrangement links TRBV19 to TRBJ1-5; D unclear. CDR1 and CDR2 from the germline V gene are LNHDA and SQIVND (reference sequence). The ends were cut back, 5 bases at V and 4 bases at J, with 6 bases in the middle. The CDR3 covers 12 residues. The CDR3 DNA is TGTGCCAGTAGTCCCCTTAATCAGCCCCAGCATTTT. Translation gives CASSPLNQPQHF.

V usage is TRBV29-1 and J usage is TRBJ1-2; weak D call: TRBD1 (6 bases). This CDR3 spans 12 amino acids. CDR1 and CDR2 from the germline V gene are SQVTM and ANQGSEA. Trimming removed 7 bases from V and 1 base from J, with 10 bases in between. The CDR3 DNA follows: TGCAGCGGCCTACAGGGTAACTATGGCTACACCTTC. Translated, it gives CSGLQGNYGYTF.

J is TRBJ1-1 and V is TRBV28; maybe TRBD1 (6 bases). This CDR3 comprises 14 residues. Germline V gene data show CDR1 as MDHEN and CDR2 as SYDVKM. The V gene lost 3 bases and the J gene lost 1 base, with 9 bases spanning the gap. CDR3 sequence (DNA): TGTGCCAGCAGTTTCCAGACAGGGAACACTGAAGCTTTCTTT. This gives the protein CASSFQTGNTEAFF. Looking up the rest from reference TRBV28 and TRBJ1-1 gives the full variable domain: DVKVTQSSRYLVKRTGEKVFLECVQDMDHENMFWYRQDPGLGLRLIYFSYDVKMKEKGDIPEGYSVSREKKERFSLILESASTNQTSMYLCASSFQTGNTEAFFGQGTRLTVV.

This clone was recorded a few times. Germline is not matched at one junction end, which may reflect a read error. The rearrangement joins TRBV7-8 to TRBJ1-5; D not certain. Germline CDR1 is SGHVS and CDR2 is FQNEAQ. This CDR3 spans 14 amino acids. This chain's CDR3 is CASSLGIGNQRQHF. The CDR3 DNA reads as TGTGCCAGCAGCTTAGGTATCGGGAATCAGCGCCAGCATTTT.

The rearrangement links TRBV7-3 to TRBJ2-1; tentatively, D is TRBD2 (6 bases). Germline assignment: CDR1 SGHTA and CDR2 FQGTGA. CDR3 length equals 17 residues. Trimming left V 6 bases short and J 6 bases short, with 24 bases between. DNA of the CDR3: TGTGCCAGCAGTGAAACGGGAGCCCGATCGATAGGCAATGAGCAGTTCTTC. Translated: CASSETGARSIGNEQFF.

In this sample, this clone is large. This sample also contains other DNA sequences that code for the same CDR3. The rearrangement links TRBV6-5 to TRBJ2-2; D may be TRBD2 (5 bases). Germline V gene lookup returns CDR1 MNHEY and CDR2 SVGAGI. Trimming removed 0 bases from V and 2 bases from J, with 7 bases in between. CDR3 size: 15 residues. The CDR3 region has the DNA TGTGCCAGCAGTTACTCGACGGGAAACACCGGGGAGCTGTTTTTT. Translating it yields CASSYSTGNTGELFF.

The chain couples TRBV27 to TRBJ2-1; 9 bases agree with TRBD2. CDR1 and CDR2 (germline): MNHEY, SMNVEV (reference sequence). The CDR3 runs 16 residues. The trim removed 1 base at V and 2 bases at J, leaving 3 bases unmatched. The CDR3 here is CASSLLRTSAYNEQFF. In DNA, the CDR3 is TGTGCCAGCAGTTTATTGCGGACTAGCGCCTACAATGAGCAGTTCTTC.

The chain couples TRBV27 to TRBJ1-4; 7 bases match TRBD1. The CDR3 length is 16 residues. Per germline, CDR1 MNHEY and CDR2 SMNVEV (reference sequence). V lost 4 bases and J lost 7; bases outside the gene matches: 12. CDR3 bases: TGTGCCAGCAGTTCCACAGGGGTGATTGTTCGTGAAAAACTGTTTTTT. It yields the protein CASSSTGVIVREKLFF.

This clone has just one count. This rearrangement joins TRBV5-1 to TRBJ1-4; no clear D gene. Trimming cost V 2 bases and J 7 bases, with 18 bases left between them. The germline CDR1 and CDR2 sequences are SGHRS and YFSETQ. This CDR3 region has 16 residues. CDR3 region: CASSFGAQAGSEKLFF. CDR3 coding DNA: TGCGCCAGCAGCTTCGGAGCGCAGGCGGGGAGTGAAAAACTGTTTTTT.

This clone has a handful of counts. This chain uses TRBV27 with TRBJ2-2; D call uncertain. This CDR3 comprises 12 residues. Germline V gene lookup returns CDR1 MNHEY and CDR2 SMNVEV (reference sequence). Trimming removed 4 bases at V and 6 bases at J, with 6 bases between. CDR3 loop: CASSSFPGELFF. The CDR3 coding sequence is TGTGCCAGCAGTTCGTTCCCCGGGGAGCTGTTTTTT.

This clone was observed a few times. The chain links TRBV7-2 to TRBJ1-2; 9 positions match TRBD1. The CDR3 is 15 residues long. The junction had 10 bases not matched to a gene; V was cut back by 6 bases and J by 5 bases. Per germline, CDR1 SGHTA and CDR2 FQGNSA. Written as DNA, the CDR3 is TGTGCCAGCAGTCAAATGGGACAGGGACATTATGGCTACACCTTC. Translation: CASSQMGQGHYGYTF.

This chain uses TRBV6-1 with TRBJ2-7, with 8 bases fitting TRBD2. The CDR3 runs to 13 residues. V trimming: 4 bases; J trimming: 4 bases; junction bases outside the gene matches: 3. Germline values: CDR1 MNHNS, CDR2 SASEGT. In DNA form, the CDR3 reads TGTGCCAGCAGTGGCGGGAGGAGGTACGAGCAGTACTTC. Translating gives CASSGGRRYEQYF.

The gene calls are TRBV7-8 and TRBJ2-2; 13 bases agree with TRBD2. Germline V gives CDR1 SGHVS, CDR2 FQNEAQ. V shed 4 bases, J shed 1 base, and the junction held 3 bases outside the gene matches. The CDR3 covers 17 residues. Here the CDR3 reads CASSSGTSGMNTGELFF. CDR3 nucleotides: TGTGCCAGCAGCTCTGGGACTAGCGGGATGAACACCGGGGAGCTGTTTTTT.